These 12 T cell receptor beta chains were all obtained from the same sample, sequenced in a study of radiotherapy plus CTLA-4 blockade in lung cancer. TCRdb keeps only in-frame clones here, not all; method: immunoSEQ multiplex PCR. The repertoire holds roughly 55,000 clones, with 70% to 80% as singletons. The specimen was peripheral blood, collected from a patient treated with radiotherapy plus ipilimumab. The source of these receptors is a human donor with non-small cell lung cancer whose response to radiotherapy plus ipilimumab could not be evaluated.

This clone was picked up a small number of times. CDR3 DNA: TGTGCCAGCTCACCATCCCGGACAGGGTCGGGGACTGAAGCTTTCTTT. It translates to CASSPSRTGSGTEAFF. The chain combines TRBV18 with TRBJ1-1; 8 nucleotides match TRBD1. CDR1 is KGHSH, CDR2 LQKENI, per germline. CDR3 length equals 16 residues. The J segment lost 5 bases and the V segment lost 2 bases, leaving 10 bases of the junction unmatched.

A few counts support this clone. This chain joins TRBV2 and TRBJ2-1; 13 bases are a match to TRBD2. The V segment lost 2 bases and the J segment 4 bases; nucleotides outside the gene matches: 2. The CDR3 has 16 residues. In germline, CDR1 is SNHLY, CDR2 FYNNEI. CDR3 bases: TGTGCCAGCAGTGAAAGACTAGCGGGAGGTTACAATGAGCAGTTCTTC. It is translated as CASSERLAGGYNEQFF. Supplemented by reference TRBV2 and TRBJ2-1, the full variable domain reads EPEVTQTPSHQVTQMGQEVILRCVPISNHLYFYWYRQILGQKVEFLVSFYNNEISEKSEIFDDQFSVERPDGSNFTLKIRSTKLEDSAMYFCASSERLAGGYNEQFFGPGTRLTVL.

This clone was seen more than once but under ten times. The chain uses TRBV2 and TRBJ2-7; D ambiguous. This CDR3 spans 14 amino acids. V lost 3 bases and J lost 2, with 11 bases in between. Looked up from germline, CDR1 is SNHLY and CDR2 is FYNNEI. CDR3 protein: CASSDKPIAYEQYF. In DNA form, the CDR3 reads TGTGCCAGCAGTGATAAACCCATAGCCTACGAGCAGTACTTC.

The chain couples TRBV6-6 to TRBJ1-1, with D possibly being TRBD1 (6 bases). CDR1 MNHNY and CDR2 SVGAGI come from the germline V gene (reference sequence). The CDR3 covers 14 residues. V was trimmed by 4 bases and J by 3 bases, leaving 12 bases between them. CDR3 bases: TGTGCCAGCAGTTTCGGACAGTTAGACACTGAAGCTTTCTTT. This gives the protein CASSFGQLDTEAFF.

The CDR3 sequence: CASSLDPGGTEAFF. CDR3 coding DNA: TGTGCCAGCAGCTTGGATCCGGGAGGAACTGAAGCTTTCTTT. This rearrangement joins TRBV5-8 to TRBJ1-1; D call uncertain. Between the trimmed V and J ends, which lost 0 bases and 5 bases, there was a span of 11 bases. CDR3 length equals 14 residues. Germline CDR1 and CDR2: SGHTS and YDEGEE.

The rearrangement joins TRBV7-3 to TRBJ2-2; D is undetermined. The V and J ends lost 5 bases and 3 bases respectively, with 19 bases between them. CDR1 and CDR2 (germline): SGHTA, FQGTGA. The CDR3 is made up of 17 amino acids. The CDR3 bases are TGTGCCAGCAGCCCCCTCAGGTCCCCCCTGGACACCGGGGAGCTGTTTTTT. Encoded protein: CASSPLRSPLDTGELFF.

The table lists this clone with a few counts. This sample also contains other DNA sequences that code for the same CDR3. The chain recombines TRBV7-6 with TRBJ1-3, with D unclear. The V gene's germline CDR1 is SGHVS and CDR2 FNYEAQ. V was shortened by 5 bases and J by 0 bases, with 11 bases between the two germline ends. The CDR3 runs to 15 residues. CDR3 region: CASSLEPSSGNTIYF. Written as DNA, the CDR3 is TGTGCCAGCAGCCTGGAGCCGTCCTCTGGAAACACCATATATTTT.

CDR3 loop: CASSDSRTGIDTQYF. The CDR3 DNA sequence: TGTGCCAGCAGTGACTCAAGGACAGGGATAGATACGCAGTATTTT. The chain uses TRBV6-4 and TRBJ2-3; 8 nucleotides align to TRBD1. This CDR3 is built from 15 residues. Germline assignment: CDR1 MRHNA and CDR2 SNTAGT. Losses at the gene ends were 0 bases for V and 5 bases for J; bases not matched to a gene: 4.

This clone was detected only a few times. This chain uses TRBV6-5 with TRBJ1-2; 10 bases align to TRBD1. This CDR3 is 15 amino acids long. The ends lost 4 bases at V and 4 bases at J; junction bases unmatched: 6. Germline CDR1 MNHEY, CDR2 SVGAGI. The CDR3 sequence is CASSLTGGEIYGYTF. CDR3 DNA: TGTGCCAGCAGTTTGACAGGGGGCGAGATCTATGGCTACACCTTC.

The chain links TRBV7-9 to TRBJ2-3; perhaps TRBD2 as D (6 bases). The V end lost 2 bases, the J end lost 1 base, and 13 bases lay between the germline ends. Per germline, CDR1 SEHNR and CDR2 FQNEAQ (reference sequence). This CDR3 has 16 amino acids. Here the CDR3 reads CASSLLTGVRTDTQYF. The CDR3 DNA follows: TGTGCCAGCAGCTTACTCACGGGAGTTCGCACAGATACGCAGTATTTT. Filled out from reference TRBV7-9 and TRBJ2-3, the complete variable domain reads DTGVSQNPRHKITKRGQNVTFRCDPISEHNRLYWYRQTLGQGPEFLTYFQNEAQLEKSRLLSDRFSAERPKGSFSTLEIQRTEQGDSAMYLCASSLLTGVRTDTQYFGPGTRLTVL.

The rearrangement links TRBV28 to TRBJ2-3; D unresolved. V shed 2 bases and J shed 2 bases, with 5 bases lying between them. This CDR3 is built from 13 residues. The germline CDR1 and CDR2 sequences are MDHEN and SYDVKM. The CDR3 bases are TGTGCCAGCAGTTTACTTCCCACAGATACGCAGTATTTT. Protein: CASSLLPTDTQYF.

The chain uses TRBV29-1 and TRBJ2-7, with 8 nucleotides matching TRBD1. Looked up from germline, CDR1 is SQVTM and CDR2 is ANQGSEA. The trim removed 4 bases at V and 5 bases at J, leaving 7 bases unmatched. The length of the CDR3 is 13 residues. CDR3 sequence reads: CSVAWTGYDEQYF. The CDR3 bases are TGCAGCGTTGCCTGGACAGGGTATGACGAGCAGTACTTC.